Shown below are 7 T cell receptor beta chains from a single sample sequenced in a study of blood T cell repertoires in COVID-19. The data were produced by immunoSEQ multiplex PCR, yet TCRdb's version contains in-frame clones alone and is incomplete. The table includes under 250,000 clones, around nine tenths detected once. Material for sequencing was peripheral blood. The receptor source for this set is a woman aged 70-85 years with active or convalescent COVID-19.

The chain links TRBV7-9 to TRBJ1-5; 10 positions agree with TRBD1. The CDR3 is 14 residues long. V lost 3 bases to trimming and J lost 7 bases; unmatched junction nucleotides: 3. Germline V CDR1 and CDR2: SEHNR, FQNEAQ (reference sequence). DNA of the CDR3: TGTGCCAGCAGCTTCGGACAGGGGGAACAGCCCCAGCATTTT. This sequence encodes CASSFGQGEQPQHF. The full variable domain, rest sourced from reference TRBV7-9 and TRBJ1-5, is DTGVSQNPRHKITKRGQNVTFRCDPISEHNRLYWYRQTLGQGPEFLTYFQNEAQLEKSRLLSDRFSAERPKGSFSTLEIQRTEQGDSAMYLCASSFGQGEQPQHFGDGTRLSIL.

V and J are TRBV7-2 and TRBJ1-1; TRBD1 matches 8 bases. CDR3 length equals 15 residues. Germline V gives CDR1 SGHTA, CDR2 FQGNSA. Germline trimming cut 0 bases from V and 3 bases from J; bases unmatched to any gene: 3. The CDR3 DNA reads TGTGCCAGCAGCTTAGCGGACAGGGATCACACTGAAGCTTTCTTT. The encoded protein is CASSLADRDHTEAFF.

The chain couples TRBV2 to TRBJ2-7; D is possibly TRBD2 (5 bases). Trimming left V 5 bases short and J 2 bases short, with 10 bases between. Germline CDR1 is SNHLY and CDR2 is FYNNEI. CDR3 length equals 13 residues. This chain's CDR3 is CASSPTSPYEQYF. The CDR3 region has the DNA TGTGCCAGCAGTCCTACTAGTCCCTACGAGCAGTACTTC.

The rearrangement joins TRBV3-1 (or the pseudogene TRBV3-2) to TRBJ2-7; 11 bases align to TRBD2. Germline lookup yields CDR1 LGHDT and CDR2 YNNKEL (reference sequence). The junction had 8 bases not matched to a gene; V was cut back by 7 bases and J by 6 bases. The CDR3 sequence is 14 residues long. The CDR3 is CASNLAGGSIEQYF. CDR3 nucleotide sequence: TGTGCCAGCAATCTAGCGGGGGGATCCATCGAGCAGTACTTC.

J is TRBJ1-5 and V is TRBV15; TRBD1 agrees at 9 bases. Germline assignment: CDR1 LNHNV and CDR2 YYDKDF (reference sequence). The CDR3 is made up of 20 amino acids. Trimming removed 0 bases from V and 12 bases from J; junction bases left unmatched: 24. CDR3 bases: TGTGCCACCAGCAGAGAAGGTTTGTTGCTTACCGGGACAGGGAAGCGAGGCCAGCATTTT. Translation: CATSREGLLLTGTGKRGQHF.

The chain carries TRBV7-9 and TRBJ1-5; tentatively, D is TRBD1 (6 bases). The CDR3 loop spans 17 amino acids. The V gene's germline CDR1 is SEHNR and CDR2 FQNEAQ (reference sequence). V was trimmed by 2 bases and J by 0 bases, leaving 14 bases between them. The CDR3 nucleotides read TGTGCCAGCAGCTTAAGTTTTCAGGGGTATAGCAATCAGCCCCAGCATTTT. Protein: CASSLSFQGYSNQPQHF.

The rearrangement links TRBV6-2 or TRBV6-3 to TRBJ2-7; 8 positions agree with TRBD1. The V gene end was trimmed by 6 bases and the J gene end by 4 bases; junction bases not matched to a gene: 5. Germline V gene sequence: CDR1 MNHEY, CDR2 SVGEGT. The CDR3 is 13 amino acids. CDR3 sequence: CASSKQGGYEQYF. DNA for the CDR3: TGTGCCAGCAGCAAACAGGGGGGATACGAGCAGTACTTC.